These T cell receptor beta chains were read from a single sample in a study of identical twins. MiXCR, applied by TCRdb to the 5' RACE reads, yields one record per CDR3 protein. The data contain 1.5 million or so distinct CDR3 sequences, roughly a third of them singletons. Sequencing used cord blood. These receptors were collected from a newborn girl in good health. Each CDR3 is given with its conserved first and last residue. The D gene is left open where the match is weak. Part of the rows lack a size; the others show once, few, many or a class for expanded clones.

clone_size j_call v_call d_call cdr3_aa cdr3_nt
. TRBJ2-1 TRBV5-1 . CASSLSPSENYNEQFF TGCGCCAGCAGCTTGTCTCCTAGCGAAAACTACAATGAGCAGTTCTTC
few TRBJ2-7 TRBV4-1 . CASSQGRWGTYEQYF TGCGCCAGCAGCCAAGGTCGGTGGGGAACCTACGAGCAGTACTTC
few TRBJ2-7 TRBV20-1 . CSARDGKLRELYEQYF TGCAGTGCTAGAGATGGAAAACTGCGGGAACTCTACGAGCAGTACTTC
many TRBJ2-5 TRBV28 TRBD1 CASRFGTAQETQYF TGTGCCAGCAGGTTCGGGACAGCTCAAGAGACCCAGTACTTC
once TRBJ1-6 TRBV13 TRBD1 CASSLSRTGTDSPLHF TGTGCCAGCAGCTTATCTCGGACAGGAACGGATTCACCCCTCCACTTT
. TRBJ2-3 TRBV29-1 . CSPRWEDTQYF TGCAGCCCAAGGTGGGAGGATACGCAGTATTTT
once TRBJ2-1 TRBV27 . CASSGSAGWNEQSF TGTGCCAGCTCCGGGTCAGCTGGATGGAATGAGCAGTCCTTC
. TRBJ2-3 TRBV3-1 TRBD2 CASSRPIAGGPSDTQYF TGTGCCAGCAGCCGACCAATAGCGGGGGGGCCCTCAGATACGCAGTATTTT
. TRBJ2-5 TRBV20-1 . CSAREDYGYYERYF TGCAGTGCTAGAGAGGACTACGGATACTACGAGCGGTACTTC
. TRBJ2-7 TRBV30 TRBD1 CAWSVVRTGTHEQYF TGTGCCTGGAGTGTGGTAAGGACAGGGACCCACGAGCAGTACTTC
few TRBJ2-3 TRBV6-5 TRBD2 CASNAIAGSTDTQYF TGTGCCAGCAATGCGATAGCGGGAAGCACAGATACGCAGTATTTT
few TRBJ2-7 TRBV20-1 TRBD2 CSARVPSGRNEQYF TGCAGTGCTAGAGTCCCTAGCGGGAGAAACGAGCAGTACTTC
few TRBJ2-3 TRBV2 . CASTSYSFLSTDTQYF TGTGCCAGCACTTCCTACTCATTCCTTAGCACAGATACGCAGTATTTT
. TRBJ2-3 TRBV5-6 . CASSLADPYTDTQYF TGTGCCAGCAGCTTGGCAGATCCTTACACAGATACGCAGTATTTT
. TRBJ2-2 TRBV21-1 . CASSKGHRRANTGELFF TGTGCCAGCAGCAAGGGACACCGGAGGGCGAACACCGGGGAGCTGTTTTTT
. TRBJ2-1 TRBV4-2 . CAGSQEGYNEQFF TGTGCCGGCAGCCAAGAGGGGTACAACGAGCAGTTCTTC
few TRBJ2-1 TRBV9 . CASSVVASRVGQFF TGTGCCAGCAGCGTAGTCGCGTCCCGGGTGGGGCAGTTCTTC
. TRBJ1-2 TRBV7-9 . CASSLWHLQRSSLYGYTF TGTGCCAGCAGCTTGTGGCACCTACAGAGATCCTCACTCTATGGCTACACCTTC
few TRBJ2-7 TRBV5-5 . CASSQRVLTYEQYF TGTGCCAGCAGCCAACGAGTTCTAACCTACGAGCAGTACTTC
few TRBJ2-1 TRBV4-1 TRBD2 CASSQEPGLNNNEQFF TGCGCCAGCAGCCAAGAACCGGGACTAAACAACAATGAGCAGTTCTTC
. TRBJ2-5 TRBV5-6 TRBD2 CASSLGSLAGGPETQYF TGTGCCAGCAGCTTGGGATCGCTAGCGGGAGGGCCGGAGACCCAGTACTTC
few TRBJ2-1 TRBV6-6 TRBD1 CASSQPGTGENEQFF TGTGCCAGCAGCCAACCCGGGACAGGGGAGAATGAGCAGTTCTTC
. TRBJ2-2 TRBV6-2/TRBV6-3 TRBD2 CASSWNGLAGTGELFF TGTGCCAGCAGCTGGAACGGACTAGCGGGAACCGGGGAGCTGTTTTTT
. TRBJ2-3 TRBV7-2 . CTSSLLVTDTQYF TGTACCAGCAGCTTACTGGTCACAGATACGCAGTATTTT
many TRBJ2-5 TRBV12-3/TRBV12-4 TRBD2 CASSLAGRWETQYF TGTGCCAGCTCCTTAGCGGGACGGTGGGAGACCCAGTACTTC
. TRBJ2-7 TRBV7-4 TRBD1 CASSLADRGHGDYEQYF TGTGCCAGCAGCTTAGCGGACAGGGGGCATGGGGACTACGAGCAGTACTTC
. TRBJ1-6 TRBV4-2 . CASSGPPLHF TGTGCCAGCAGCGGCCCACCCCTCCACTTT
. TRBJ1-2 TRBV5-1 TRBD1 CASSLAPGQGFYGYTF TGCGCCAGCAGCTTGGCCCCGGGACAGGGTTTCTATGGCTACACCTTC
. TRBJ2-3 TRBV20-1 TRBD2 CSAKGLALSTDTQLF TGCAGTGCTAAGGGACTAGCGCTTAGCACAGATACGCAGCTATTT
. TRBJ1-3 TRBV9 . CATGPLREGTSGNTIYF TGTGCCACAGGCCCTTTGAGGGAAGGGACCTCTGGAAACACCATATATTTT
many TRBJ2-3 TRBV10-3 . CAISEVQGWDGGQKPDTQYF TGTGCCATCAGTGAGGTCCAGGGCTGGGACGGCGGTCAAAAACCAGATACGCAGTATTTT
few TRBJ1-2 TRBV29-1 TRBD1 CSVQRGQGNYGYTF TGCAGCGTCCAAAGAGGACAGGGGAACTATGGCTACACCTTC
. TRBJ2-7 TRBV14 . CASSQGPIALYEQYF TGTGCCAGCAGCCAAGGACCCATAGCGCTCTACGAGCAGTACTTC
many TRBJ2-6 TRBV9 TRBD1 CASSVGQGAGANVLTF TGTGCCAGCAGCGTAGGACAGGGGGCTGGGGCCAACGTCCTGACTTTC
once TRBJ1-1 TRBV7-2 . CASSYNVLMNTEAFF TGTGCCAGCAGCTACAACGTACTTATGAACACTGAAGCTTTCTTT
. TRBJ2-3 TRBV25-1 TRBD2 CASFPGASGQSTDTQYF TGTGCCAGTTTTCCTGGGGCTAGCGGGCAAAGCACAGATACGCAGTATTTT
. TRBJ2-1 TRBV3-1 TRBD1 CASSQSPGTGLGEQFF TGTGCCAGCAGCCAAAGTCCCGGGACAGGGTTGGGTGAGCAGTTCTTC
. TRBJ2-3 TRBV24-1 TRBD2 CATSDLLASGPSTDTQYF TGTGCCACCAGTGATTTGTTAGCTAGCGGTCCTTCCACAGATACGCAGTATTTT
many TRBJ2-3 TRBV20-1 TRBD2 CSARDGGTSGSTDTQYF TGCAGTGCTAGAGACGGCGGGACTAGCGGAAGCACAGATACGCAGTATTTT
few TRBJ2-1 TRBV27 TRBD1 CASSWGQSSYNEQFF TGTGCCAGCAGTTGGGGACAGAGCTCCTACAATGAGCAGTTCTTC
few TRBJ1-2 TRBV18 . CASSPSLKGYTF TGTGCCAGCTCACCAAGCCTAAAAGGCTACACCTTC
. TRBJ2-7 TRBV6-2/TRBV6-3 TRBD2 CASSYLGGAYEQYF TGTGCCAGCAGTTATTTGGGGGGGGCCTACGAGCAGTACTTC
few TRBJ2-1 TRBV13 . CASSPPGAAYNEQFF TGTGCCAGCAGCCCACCGGGAGCGGCCTACAATGAGCAGTTCTTC
. TRBJ1-5 TRBV6-2/TRBV6-3 TRBD1 CASSPGTGTLKSNQPQHF TGTGCCAGCAGTCCCGGGACAGGGACCTTAAAAAGCAATCAGCCCCAGCATTTT
. TRBJ1-1 TRBV12-3/TRBV12-4 . CASSFKRQVEAFF TGTGCCAGCAGTTTCAAGAGACAGGTTGAAGCTTTCTTT
. TRBJ1-2 TRBV15 . CATSLNLGTEGGYTF TGTGCCACCAGCCTGAATTTAGGAACGGAAGGGGGCTACACCTTC
. TRBJ1-4 TRBV28 . CASSFPRLGGEKLFF TGTGCCAGCAGTTTTCCCCGACTAGGGGGGGAAAAACTGTTTTTT
. TRBJ2-2 TRBV3-1 . CASSQRRGVNTGELFF TGTGCCAGCAGCCAACGTAGGGGGGTGAACACCGGGGAGCTGTTTTTT